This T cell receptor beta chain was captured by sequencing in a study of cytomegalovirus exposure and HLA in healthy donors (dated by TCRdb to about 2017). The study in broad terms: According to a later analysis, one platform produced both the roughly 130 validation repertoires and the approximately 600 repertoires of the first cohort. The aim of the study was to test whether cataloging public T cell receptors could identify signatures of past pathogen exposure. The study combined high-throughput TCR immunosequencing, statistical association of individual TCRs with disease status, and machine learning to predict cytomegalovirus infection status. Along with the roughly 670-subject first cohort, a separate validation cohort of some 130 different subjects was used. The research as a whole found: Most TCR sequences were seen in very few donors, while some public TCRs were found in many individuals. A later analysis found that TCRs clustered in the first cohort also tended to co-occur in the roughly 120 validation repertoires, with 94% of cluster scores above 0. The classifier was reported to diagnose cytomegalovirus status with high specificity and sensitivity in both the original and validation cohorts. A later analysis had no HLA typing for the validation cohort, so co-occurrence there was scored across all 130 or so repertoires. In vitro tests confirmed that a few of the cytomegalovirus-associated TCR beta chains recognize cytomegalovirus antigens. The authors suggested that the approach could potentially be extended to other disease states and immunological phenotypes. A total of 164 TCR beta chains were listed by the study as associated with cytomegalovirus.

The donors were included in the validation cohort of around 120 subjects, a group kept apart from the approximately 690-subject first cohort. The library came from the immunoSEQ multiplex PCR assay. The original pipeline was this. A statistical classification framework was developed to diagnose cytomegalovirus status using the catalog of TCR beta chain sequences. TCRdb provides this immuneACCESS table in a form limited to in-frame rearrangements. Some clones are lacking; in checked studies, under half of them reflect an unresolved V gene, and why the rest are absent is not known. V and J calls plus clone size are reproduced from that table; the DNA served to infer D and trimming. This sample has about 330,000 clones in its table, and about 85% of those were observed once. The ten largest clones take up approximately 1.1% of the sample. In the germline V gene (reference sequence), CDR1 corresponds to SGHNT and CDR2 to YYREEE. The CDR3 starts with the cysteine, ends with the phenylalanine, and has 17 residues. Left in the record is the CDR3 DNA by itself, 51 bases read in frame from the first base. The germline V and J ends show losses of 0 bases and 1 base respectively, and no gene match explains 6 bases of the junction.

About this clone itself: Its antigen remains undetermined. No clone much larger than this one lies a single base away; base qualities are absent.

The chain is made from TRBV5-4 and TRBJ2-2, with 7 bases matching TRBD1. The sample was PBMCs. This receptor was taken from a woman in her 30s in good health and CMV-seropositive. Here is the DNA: TGTGCCAGCAGCTTGGATGCGACAGGGATGAACACCGGGGAGCTGTTTTTT. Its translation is CASSLDATGMNTGELFF.